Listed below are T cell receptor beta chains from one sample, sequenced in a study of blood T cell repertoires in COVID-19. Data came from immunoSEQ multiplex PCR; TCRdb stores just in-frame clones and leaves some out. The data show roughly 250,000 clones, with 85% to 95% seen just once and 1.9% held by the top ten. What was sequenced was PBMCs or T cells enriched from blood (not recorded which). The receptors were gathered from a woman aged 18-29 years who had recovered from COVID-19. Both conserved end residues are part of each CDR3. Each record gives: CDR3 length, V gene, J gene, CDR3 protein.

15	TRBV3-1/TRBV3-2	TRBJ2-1	CASSQSSGRWGEQFF
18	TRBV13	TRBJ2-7	CASSLASGSVLWGYEQYF
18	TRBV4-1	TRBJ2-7	CASSQVKGSPGKVYEQYF
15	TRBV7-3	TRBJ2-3	CASGGGRGGTDTQYF
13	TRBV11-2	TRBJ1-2	CASSSTGNYGYTF
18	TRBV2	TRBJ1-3	CASSFRRGDNRSGNTIYF
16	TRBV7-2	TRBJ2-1	CASSFLRTSGGAGQFF
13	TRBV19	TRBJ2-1	CASSGTSGTKQFF
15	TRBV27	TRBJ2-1	CASSREGPMYNEQFF
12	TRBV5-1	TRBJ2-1	CASSAGVHEQFF
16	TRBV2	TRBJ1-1	CASRDIDRQLYTEAFF
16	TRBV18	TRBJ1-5	CASSKNRGGSNQPQHF
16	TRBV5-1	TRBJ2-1	CASSLLLAGSYNEQFF
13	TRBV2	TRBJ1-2	CAVRIGEDYGYTF
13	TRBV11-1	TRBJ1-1	CASSRTANTEAFF
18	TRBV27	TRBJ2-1	CASSPILPGLAGVYEQFF
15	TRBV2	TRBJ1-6	CASSERSSYNSPLHF